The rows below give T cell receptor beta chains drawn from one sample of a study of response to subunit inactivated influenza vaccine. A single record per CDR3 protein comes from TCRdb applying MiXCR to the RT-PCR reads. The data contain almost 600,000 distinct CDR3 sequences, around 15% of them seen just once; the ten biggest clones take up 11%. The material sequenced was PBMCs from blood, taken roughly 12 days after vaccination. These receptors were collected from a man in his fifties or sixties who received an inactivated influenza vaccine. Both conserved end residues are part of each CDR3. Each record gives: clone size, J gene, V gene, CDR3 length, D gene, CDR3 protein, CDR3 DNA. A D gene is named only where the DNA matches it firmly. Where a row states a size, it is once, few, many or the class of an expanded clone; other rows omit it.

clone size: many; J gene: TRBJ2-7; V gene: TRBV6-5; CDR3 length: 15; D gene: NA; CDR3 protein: CASSYSRGNSYEQYF; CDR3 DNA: TGTGCCAGCAGTTACTCAAGGGGGAACTCCTACGAGCAGTACTTC
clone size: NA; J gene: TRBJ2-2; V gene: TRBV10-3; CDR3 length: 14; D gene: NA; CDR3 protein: CAISEQTRGGELFF; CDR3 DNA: TGTGCCATCAGTGAGCAGACTAGGGGCGGGGAGCTGTTTTTT
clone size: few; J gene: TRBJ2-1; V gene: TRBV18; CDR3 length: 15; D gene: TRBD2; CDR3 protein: CASSPNSGGATEQFF; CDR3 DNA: TGTGCCAGCTCACCGAATAGCGGGGGGGCGACTGAGCAGTTCTTC
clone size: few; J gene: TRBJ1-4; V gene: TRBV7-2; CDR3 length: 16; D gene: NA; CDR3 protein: CASSLARGSTNEKLFF; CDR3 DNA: TGTGCCAGCAGCTTAGCGAGAGGGTCTACTAATGAAAAACTGTTTTTT
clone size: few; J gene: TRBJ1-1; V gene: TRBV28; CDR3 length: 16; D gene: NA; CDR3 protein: CASSLSLSYGNTEAFF; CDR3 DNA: TGTGCCAGCAGTTTATCCCTCTCTTACGGGAACACTGAAGCTTTCTTT
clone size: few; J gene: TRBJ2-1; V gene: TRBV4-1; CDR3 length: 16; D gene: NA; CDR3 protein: CASSQGTGGRSYEQFF; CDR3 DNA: TGCGCCAGCAGCCAAGGGACTGGGGGGCGCAGCTATGAGCAGTTCTTC
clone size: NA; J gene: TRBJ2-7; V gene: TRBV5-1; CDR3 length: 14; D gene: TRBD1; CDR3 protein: CASSKTGGNNEQYF; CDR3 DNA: TGCGCCAGCAGCAAGACAGGGGGCAACAACGAGCAGTACTTC
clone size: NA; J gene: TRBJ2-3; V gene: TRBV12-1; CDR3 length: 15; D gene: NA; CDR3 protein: CASSHPGGRADTQYF; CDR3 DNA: TGCGCCAGCAGCCATCCTGGGGGACGGGCAGATACGCAGTATTTT
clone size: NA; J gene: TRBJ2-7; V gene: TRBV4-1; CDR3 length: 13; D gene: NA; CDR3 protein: CASSQFLGYEQYF; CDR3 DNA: TGCGCCAGCAGCCAATTCCTTGGCTACGAGCAGTACTTC
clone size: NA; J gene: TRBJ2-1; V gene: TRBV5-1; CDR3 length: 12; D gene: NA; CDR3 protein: CASSYAGNEQFF; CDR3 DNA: TGCGCCAGCAGCTACGCCGGCAATGAGCAGTTCTTC
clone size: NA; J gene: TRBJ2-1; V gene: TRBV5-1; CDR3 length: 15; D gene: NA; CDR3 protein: CASRMTGSSCNEQFF; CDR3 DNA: TGCGCCAGCAGGATGACTGGTAGCTCCTGCAATGAGCAGTTCTTC
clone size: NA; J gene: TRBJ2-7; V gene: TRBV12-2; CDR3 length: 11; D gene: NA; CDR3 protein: CASRFPYEQYF; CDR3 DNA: TGTGCAAGTCGCTTCCCCTACGAGCAGTACTTC
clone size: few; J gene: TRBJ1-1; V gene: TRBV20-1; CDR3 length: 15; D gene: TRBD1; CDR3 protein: CSARGTGGVNTEAFF; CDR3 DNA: TGCAGTGCTAGGGGGACAGGGGGTGTGAACACTGAAGCTTTCTTT
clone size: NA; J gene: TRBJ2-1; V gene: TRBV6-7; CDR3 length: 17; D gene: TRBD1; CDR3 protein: CASSYSIAGGCRNEQFF; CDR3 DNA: TGTGCCAGCAGTTACTCGATCGCAGGGGGCTGTAGGAATGAGCAGTTCTTC
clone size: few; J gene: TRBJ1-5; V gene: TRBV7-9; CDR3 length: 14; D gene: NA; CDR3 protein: CASSNGRGNQPQHF; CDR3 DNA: TGTGCCAGCAGTAACGGACGTGGCAATCAGCCCCAGCATTTT
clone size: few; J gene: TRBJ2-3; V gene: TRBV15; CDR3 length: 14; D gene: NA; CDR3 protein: CATSRGGSTDTQYF; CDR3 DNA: TGTGCCACCAGCAGAGGCGGGAGCACAGATACGCAGTATTTT
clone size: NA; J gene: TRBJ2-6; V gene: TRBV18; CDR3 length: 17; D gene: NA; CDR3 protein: CASSRVYRESGAKVLTF; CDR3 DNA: TGTGCCAGCTCACGGGTCTACAGGGAGAGTGGGGCCAAAGTCCTGACTTTC
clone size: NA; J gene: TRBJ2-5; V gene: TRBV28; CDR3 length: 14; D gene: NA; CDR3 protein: CASTPHGSQETQYF; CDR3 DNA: TGTGCCAGCACCCCCCACGGGTCCCAAGAGACCCAGTACTTC
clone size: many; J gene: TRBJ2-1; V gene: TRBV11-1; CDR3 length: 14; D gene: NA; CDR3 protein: CASSLYSSYNEQFF; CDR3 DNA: TGTGCCAGCAGCTTATACAGCTCCTACAATGAGCAGTTCTTC
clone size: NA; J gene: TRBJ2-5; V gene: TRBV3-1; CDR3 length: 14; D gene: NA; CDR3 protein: CASSQEGTQETQYF; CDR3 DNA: TGTGCCAGCAGCCAAGAAGGGACCCAAGAGACCCAGTACTTC
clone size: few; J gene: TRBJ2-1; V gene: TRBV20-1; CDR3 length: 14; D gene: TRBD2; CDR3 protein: CSARFSGGPREQFF; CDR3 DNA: TGCAGTGCTAGATTTAGCGGGGGGCCACGTGAGCAGTTCTTC
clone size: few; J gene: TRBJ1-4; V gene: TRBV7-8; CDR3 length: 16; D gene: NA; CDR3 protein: CASSGMTGTTNEKLFF; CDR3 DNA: TGTGCCAGCAGCGGCATGACTGGCACAACTAATGAAAAACTGTTTTTT
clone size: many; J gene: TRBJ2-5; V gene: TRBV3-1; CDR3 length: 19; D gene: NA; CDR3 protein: CASSQDWDTVELARETQYF; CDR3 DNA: TGTGCCAGCAGCCAAGATTGGGACACCGTGGAACTAGCTCGAGAGACCCAGTACTTC
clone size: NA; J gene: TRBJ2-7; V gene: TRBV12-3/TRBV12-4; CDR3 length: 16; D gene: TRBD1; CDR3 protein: CASSRDRGGAAYEQYF; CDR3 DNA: TGTGCCAGCAGCCGGGACAGGGGGGGGGCGGCTTACGAGCAGTACTTC
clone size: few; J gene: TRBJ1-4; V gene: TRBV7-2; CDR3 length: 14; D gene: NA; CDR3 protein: CASSPTYRANKLFF; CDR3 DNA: TGTGCCAGCAGCCCTACCTACAGGGCCAACAAACTGTTTTTT
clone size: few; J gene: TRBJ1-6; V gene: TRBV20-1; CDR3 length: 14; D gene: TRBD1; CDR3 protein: CSARGTGTNSPLHF; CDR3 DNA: TGCAGTGCTAGAGGGACAGGGACTAATTCACCCCTCCACTTT
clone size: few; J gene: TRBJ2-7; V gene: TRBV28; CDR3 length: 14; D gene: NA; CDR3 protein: CASSSGATGSEQYF; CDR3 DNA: TGTGCCAGCAGTTCCGGGGCGACGGGGAGCGAGCAGTACTTC
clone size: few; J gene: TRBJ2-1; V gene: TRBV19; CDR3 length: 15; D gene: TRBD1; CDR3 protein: CASSTRQGANNEQFF; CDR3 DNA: TGTGCCAGTAGTACCCGACAGGGGGCTAACAATGAGCAGTTCTTC
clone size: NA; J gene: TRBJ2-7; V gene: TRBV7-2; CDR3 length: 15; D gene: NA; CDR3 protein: CASSSKSHGTYEQYF; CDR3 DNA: TGTGCCAGCAGTTCCAAGTCCCACGGGACCTACGAGCAGTACTTC
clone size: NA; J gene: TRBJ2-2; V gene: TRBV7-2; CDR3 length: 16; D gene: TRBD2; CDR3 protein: CASSSTGGAVTGELFF; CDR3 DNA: TGTGCCAGCAGCTCTACCGGGGGGGCCGTCACCGGGGAGCTGTTTTTT
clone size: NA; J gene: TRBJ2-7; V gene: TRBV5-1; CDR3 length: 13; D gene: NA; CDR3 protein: CASGPRDFYEQYF; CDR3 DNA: TGCGCCAGCGGACCTCGGGACTTCTACGAGCAGTACTTC
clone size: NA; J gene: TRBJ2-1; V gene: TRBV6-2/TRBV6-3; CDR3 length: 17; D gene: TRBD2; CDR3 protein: CASSTAWGGRAGNEQFF; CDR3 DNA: TGTGCCAGCAGCACCGCCTGGGGCGGGAGGGCGGGCAATGAGCAGTTCTTC
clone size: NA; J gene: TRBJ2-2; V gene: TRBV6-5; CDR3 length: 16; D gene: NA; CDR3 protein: CASSYSFTANTGELFF; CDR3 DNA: TGTGCCAGCAGTTACTCGTTCACAGCGAACACCGGGGAGCTGTTTTTT
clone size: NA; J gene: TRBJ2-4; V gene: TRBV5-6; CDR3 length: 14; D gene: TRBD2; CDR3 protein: CASSATSGRNIQYF; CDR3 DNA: TGTGCCAGCAGCGCGACTAGCGGGAGAAACATTCAGTACTTC
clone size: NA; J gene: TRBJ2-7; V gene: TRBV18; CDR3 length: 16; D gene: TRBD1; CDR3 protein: CASSSQTGQGYYEQYF; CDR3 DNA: TGTGCCAGCTCGTCTCAAACGGGACAGGGGTACTACGAGCAGTACTTC
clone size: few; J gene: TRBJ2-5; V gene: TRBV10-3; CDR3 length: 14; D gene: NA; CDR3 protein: CAISGHSGQETQYF; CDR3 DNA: TGTGCCATCAGTGGTCACTCAGGGCAAGAGACCCAGTACTTC
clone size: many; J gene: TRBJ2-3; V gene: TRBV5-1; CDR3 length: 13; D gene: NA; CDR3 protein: CASSSSILDTQYF; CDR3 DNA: TGCGCCAGCAGCTCATCGATTTTAGATACGCAGTATTTT
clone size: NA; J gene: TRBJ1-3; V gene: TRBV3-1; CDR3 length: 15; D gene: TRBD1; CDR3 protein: CASSLRQGIGNTIYF; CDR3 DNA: TGTGCCAGCAGCCTAAGACAGGGGATCGGAAACACCATATATTTT
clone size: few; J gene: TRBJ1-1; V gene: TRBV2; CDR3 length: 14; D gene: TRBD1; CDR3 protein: CASSWGDRGTEAFF; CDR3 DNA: TGTGCCAGCAGTTGGGGGGACAGGGGCACTGAAGCTTTCTTT
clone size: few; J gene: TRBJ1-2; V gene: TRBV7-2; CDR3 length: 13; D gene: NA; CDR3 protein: CASSLRVVRGYTF; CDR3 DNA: TGTGCCAGCAGCCTCAGGGTGGTGAGAGGCTACACCTTC
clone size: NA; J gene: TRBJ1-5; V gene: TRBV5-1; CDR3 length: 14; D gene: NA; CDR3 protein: CASSPGGTNQPQHF; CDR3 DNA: TGCGCCAGCAGCCCAGGTGGCACGAATCAGCCCCAGCATTTT
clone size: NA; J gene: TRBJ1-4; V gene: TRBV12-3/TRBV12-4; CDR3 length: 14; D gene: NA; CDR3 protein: CASSPGRFNEKLFF; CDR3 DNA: TGTGCCAGCAGCCCCGGACGGTTTAATGAAAAACTGTTTTTT
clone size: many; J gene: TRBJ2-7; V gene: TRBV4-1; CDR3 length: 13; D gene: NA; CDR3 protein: CASSQGEVGEQYF; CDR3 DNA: TGCGCCAGCAGCCAGGGGGAGGTAGGCGAGCAGTACTTC
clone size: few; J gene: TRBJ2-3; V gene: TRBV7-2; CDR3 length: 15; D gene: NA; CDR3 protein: CASSLAAGVADTQYF; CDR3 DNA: TGTGCCAGCAGCTTAGCGGCAGGGGTGGCAGATACGCAGTATTTT
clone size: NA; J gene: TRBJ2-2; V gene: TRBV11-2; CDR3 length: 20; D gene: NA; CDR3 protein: CASSNPDPGRWESITGELFF; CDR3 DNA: TGTGCCAGCAGCAACCCCGACCCGGGACGGTGGGAGAGCATCACCGGGGAGCTGTTTTTT
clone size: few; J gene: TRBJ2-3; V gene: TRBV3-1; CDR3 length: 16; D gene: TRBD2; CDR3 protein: CASSQYLAGAADTQYF; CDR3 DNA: TGTGCCAGCAGCCAATACTTAGCGGGAGCGGCAGATACGCAGTATTTT
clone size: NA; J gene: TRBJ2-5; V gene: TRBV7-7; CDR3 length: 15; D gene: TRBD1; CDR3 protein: CASSLAPGQGETQYF; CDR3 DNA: TGTGCCAGCAGCTTAGCCCCGGGACAGGGAGAGACCCAGTACTTC
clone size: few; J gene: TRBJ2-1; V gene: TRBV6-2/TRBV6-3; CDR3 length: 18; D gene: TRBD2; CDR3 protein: CASSYSLRLASSYNEQFF; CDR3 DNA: TGTGCCAGCAGTTACTCGTTACGACTAGCGTCCTCCTACAATGAGCAGTTCTTC
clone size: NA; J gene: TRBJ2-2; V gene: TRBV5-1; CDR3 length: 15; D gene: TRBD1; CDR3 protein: CASSKGQGVTGELFF; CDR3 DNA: TGCGCCAGCAGCAAAGGACAGGGGGTCACCGGGGAGCTGTTTTTT
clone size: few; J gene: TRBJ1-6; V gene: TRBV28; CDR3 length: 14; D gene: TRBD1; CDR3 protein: CASLGQGPLHTLHF; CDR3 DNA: TGTGCCAGCCTGGGACAGGGGCCCCTCCACACCCTCCACTTT
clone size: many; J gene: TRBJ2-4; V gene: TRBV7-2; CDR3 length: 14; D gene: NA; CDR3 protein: CASSLGGIKNIQYF; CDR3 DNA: TGTGCCAGCAGCTTAGGAGGGATCAAAAACATTCAGTACTTC
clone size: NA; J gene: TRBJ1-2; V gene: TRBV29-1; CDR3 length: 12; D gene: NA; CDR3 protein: CSVGDTNYGYTF; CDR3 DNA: TGCAGCGTTGGTGACACAAACTATGGCTACACCTTC
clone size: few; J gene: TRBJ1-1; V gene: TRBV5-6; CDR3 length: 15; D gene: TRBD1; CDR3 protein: CASRGKLGRNTEAFF; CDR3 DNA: TGTGCGAGCAGGGGGAAACTGGGGAGGAACACTGAAGCTTTCTTT
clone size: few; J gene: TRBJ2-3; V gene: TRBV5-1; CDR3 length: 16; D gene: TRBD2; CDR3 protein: CASSLVLASGRDTQYF; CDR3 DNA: TGCGCCAGCAGCTTGGTTCTCGCTAGCGGGAGGGATACGCAGTATTTT
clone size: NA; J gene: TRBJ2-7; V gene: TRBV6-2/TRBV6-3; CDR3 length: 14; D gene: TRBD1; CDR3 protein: CASIRTGGTYEQYF; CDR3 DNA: TGTGCCAGCATCAGGACAGGGGGAACCTACGAGCAGTACTTC
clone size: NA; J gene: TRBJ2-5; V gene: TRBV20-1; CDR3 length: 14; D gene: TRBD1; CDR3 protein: CSATRQGPLETQYF; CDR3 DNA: TGCAGTGCTACCCGACAGGGGCCGTTGGAGACCCAGTACTTC
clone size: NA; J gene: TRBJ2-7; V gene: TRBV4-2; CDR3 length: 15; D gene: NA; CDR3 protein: CASSQGAGAGYEQYF; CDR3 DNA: TGTGCCAGCAGCCAAGGTGCGGGGGCGGGGTACGAGCAGTACTTC
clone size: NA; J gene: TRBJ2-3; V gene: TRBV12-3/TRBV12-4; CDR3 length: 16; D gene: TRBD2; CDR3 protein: CASSRGLAGGADTQYF; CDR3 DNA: TGTGCCAGCAGTCGGGGACTAGCGGGAGGAGCAGATACGCAGTATTTT
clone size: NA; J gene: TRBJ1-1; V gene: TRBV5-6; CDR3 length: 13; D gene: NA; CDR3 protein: CATQLGGTGRAFF; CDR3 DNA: TGTGCCACCCAGCTTGGGGGAACAGGGAGAGCTTTCTTT
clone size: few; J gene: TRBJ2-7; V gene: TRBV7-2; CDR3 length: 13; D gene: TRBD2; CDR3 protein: CASSMGLAGDVYF; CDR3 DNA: TGTGCCAGCAGCATGGGACTAGCGGGAGACGTGTACTTC